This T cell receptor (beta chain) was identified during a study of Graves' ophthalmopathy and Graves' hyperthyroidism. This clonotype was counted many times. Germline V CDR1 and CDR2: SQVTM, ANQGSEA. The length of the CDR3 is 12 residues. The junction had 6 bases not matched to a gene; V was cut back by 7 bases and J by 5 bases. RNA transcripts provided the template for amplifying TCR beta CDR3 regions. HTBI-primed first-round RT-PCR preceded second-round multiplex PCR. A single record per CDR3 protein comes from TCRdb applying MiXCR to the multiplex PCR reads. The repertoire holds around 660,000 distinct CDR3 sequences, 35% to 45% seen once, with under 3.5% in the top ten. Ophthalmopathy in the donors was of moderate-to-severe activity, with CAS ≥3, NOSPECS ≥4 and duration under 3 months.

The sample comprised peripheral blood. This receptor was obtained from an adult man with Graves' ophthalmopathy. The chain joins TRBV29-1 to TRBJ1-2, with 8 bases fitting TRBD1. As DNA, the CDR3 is TGCAGCGCGGTGACAGGGGAGTATGGCTACACCTTC. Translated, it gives CSAVTGEYGYTF.